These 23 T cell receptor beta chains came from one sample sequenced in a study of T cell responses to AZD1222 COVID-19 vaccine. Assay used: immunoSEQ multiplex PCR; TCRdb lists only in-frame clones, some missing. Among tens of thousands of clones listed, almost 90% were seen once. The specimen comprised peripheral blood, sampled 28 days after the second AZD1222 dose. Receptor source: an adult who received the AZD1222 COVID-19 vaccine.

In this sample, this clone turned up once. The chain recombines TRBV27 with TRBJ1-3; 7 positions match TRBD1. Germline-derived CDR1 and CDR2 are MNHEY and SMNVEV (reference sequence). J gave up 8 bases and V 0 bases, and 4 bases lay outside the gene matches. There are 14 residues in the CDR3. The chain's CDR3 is CASSLSGGGDTIYF. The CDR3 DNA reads TGTGCCAGCAGTTTATCAGGGGGCGGCGACACCATATATTTT.

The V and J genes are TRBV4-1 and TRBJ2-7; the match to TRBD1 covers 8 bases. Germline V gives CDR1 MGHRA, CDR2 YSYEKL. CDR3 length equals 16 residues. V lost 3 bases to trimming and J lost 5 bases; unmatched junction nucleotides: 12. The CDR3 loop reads CASSQVGQGFFHEQYF. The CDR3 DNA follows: TGCGCCAGCAGCCAGGTTGGACAGGGTTTTTTCCACGAGCAGTACTTC.

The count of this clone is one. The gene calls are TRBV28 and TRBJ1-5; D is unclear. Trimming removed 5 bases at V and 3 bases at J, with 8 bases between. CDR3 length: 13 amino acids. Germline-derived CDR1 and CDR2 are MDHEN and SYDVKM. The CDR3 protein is CASSPFPNQPQHF. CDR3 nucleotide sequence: TGTGCCAGCAGTCCCTTTCCCAATCAGCCCCAGCATTTT.

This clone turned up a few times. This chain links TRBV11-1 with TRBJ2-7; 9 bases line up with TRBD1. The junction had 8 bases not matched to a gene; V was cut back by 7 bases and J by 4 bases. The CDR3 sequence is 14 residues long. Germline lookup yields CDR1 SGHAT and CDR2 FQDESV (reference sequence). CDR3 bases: TGTGCCAGCACCCTGGACAGGGGTCTTTACGAGCAGTACTTC. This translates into CASTLDRGLYEQYF. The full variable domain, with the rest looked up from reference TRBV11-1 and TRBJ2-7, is EAEVAQSPRYKITEKSQAVAFWCDPISGHATLYWYRQILGQGPELLVQFQDESVVDDSQLPKDRFSAERLKGVDSTLKIQPAELGDSAMYLCASTLDRGLYEQYFGPGTRLTVT.

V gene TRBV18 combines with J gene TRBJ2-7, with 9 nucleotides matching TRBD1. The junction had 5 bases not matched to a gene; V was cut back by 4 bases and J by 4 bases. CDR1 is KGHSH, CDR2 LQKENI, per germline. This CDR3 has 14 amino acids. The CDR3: CASSHTGGGYEQYF. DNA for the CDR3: TGTGCCAGCTCACACACAGGGGGCGGGTACGAGCAGTACTTC.

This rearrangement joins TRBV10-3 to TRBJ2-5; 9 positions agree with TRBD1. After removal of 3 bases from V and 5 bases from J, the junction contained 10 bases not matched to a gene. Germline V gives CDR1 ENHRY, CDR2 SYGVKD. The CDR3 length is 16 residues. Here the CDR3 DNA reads TGTGCCATCAGTGATCCCCGGGACAGGGTCCGGGAGACCCAGTACTTC. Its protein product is CAISDPRDRVRETQYF.

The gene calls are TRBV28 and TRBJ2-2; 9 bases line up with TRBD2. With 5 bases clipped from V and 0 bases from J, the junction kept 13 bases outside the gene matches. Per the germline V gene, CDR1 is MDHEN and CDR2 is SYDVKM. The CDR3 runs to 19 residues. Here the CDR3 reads CASSPTSYIAGANTGELFF. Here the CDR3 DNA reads TGTGCCAGCAGTCCAACCTCATATATAGCGGGGGCGAACACCGGGGAGCTGTTTTTT.

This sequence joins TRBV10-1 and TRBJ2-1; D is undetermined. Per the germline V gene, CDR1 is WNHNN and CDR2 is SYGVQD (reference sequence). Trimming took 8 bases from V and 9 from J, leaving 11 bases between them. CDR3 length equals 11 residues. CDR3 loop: CASLQEPEQFF. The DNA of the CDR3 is TGCGCCAGCCTTCAAGAGCCTGAGCAGTTCTTC.

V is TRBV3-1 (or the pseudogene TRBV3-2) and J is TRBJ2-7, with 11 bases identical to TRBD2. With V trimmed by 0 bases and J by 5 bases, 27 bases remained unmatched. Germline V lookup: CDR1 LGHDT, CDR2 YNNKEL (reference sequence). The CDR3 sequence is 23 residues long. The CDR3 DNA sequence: TGTGCCAGCAGCCAAGATCACCCTAGCGGGAGGAGGCTTACGATCGCAATTTGTCACGAGCAGTACTTC. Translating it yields CASSQDHPSGRRLTIAICHEQYF.

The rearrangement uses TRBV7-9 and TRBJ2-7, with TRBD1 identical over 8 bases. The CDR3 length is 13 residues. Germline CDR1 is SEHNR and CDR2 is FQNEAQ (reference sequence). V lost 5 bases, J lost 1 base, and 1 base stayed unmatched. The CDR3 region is CASSTGGSYEQYF. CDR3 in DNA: TGTGCCAGCAGCACAGGGGGGTCCTACGAGCAGTACTTC.

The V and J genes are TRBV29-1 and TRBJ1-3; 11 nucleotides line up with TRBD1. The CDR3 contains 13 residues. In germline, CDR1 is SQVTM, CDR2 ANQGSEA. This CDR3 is CGARDRGRNTIYF. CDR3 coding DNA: TGCGGGGCGCGGGACAGGGGGAGAAACACCATATATTTT.

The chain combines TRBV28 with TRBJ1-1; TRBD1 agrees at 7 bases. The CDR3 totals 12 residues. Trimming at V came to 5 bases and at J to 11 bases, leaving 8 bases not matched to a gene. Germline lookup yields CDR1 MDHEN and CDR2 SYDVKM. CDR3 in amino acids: CASSLPTGSAFF. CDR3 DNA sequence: TGTGCCAGCAGTCTCCCGACAGGGAGTGCTTTCTTT.

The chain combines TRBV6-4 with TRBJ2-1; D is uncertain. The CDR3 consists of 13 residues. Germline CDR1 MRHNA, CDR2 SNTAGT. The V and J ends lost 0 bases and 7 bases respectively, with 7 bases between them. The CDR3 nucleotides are TGTGCCAGCAGTGACTCATTGTGGAATGAGCAGTTCTTC. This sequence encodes CASSDSLWNEQFF.

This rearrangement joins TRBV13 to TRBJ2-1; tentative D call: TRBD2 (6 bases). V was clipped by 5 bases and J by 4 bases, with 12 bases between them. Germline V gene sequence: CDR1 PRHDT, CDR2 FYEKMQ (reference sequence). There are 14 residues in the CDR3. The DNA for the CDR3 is TGTGCCAGCAGCCTATCGGGACTTTACAATGAGCAGTTCTTC. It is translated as CASSLSGLYNEQFF.

CDR3 region: CASTLGTLNTEAFF. The CDR3, as DNA: TGTGCCAGCACCTTGGGGACATTGAACACTGAAGCTTTCTTT. The rearrangement uses TRBV28 and TRBJ1-1, with D possibly matching TRBD1 (6 bases). Germline V gene sequence: CDR1 MDHEN, CDR2 SYDVKM. The CDR3 extends over 14 amino acids. Trimming stripped 7 bases from V and 0 bases from J, with 12 bases between.

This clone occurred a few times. CDR3 protein: CASRRNNEKLFF. The CDR3 bases are TGTGCCAGCAGGAGAAACAATGAAAAACTGTTTTTT. The genes are TRBV6-5 and TRBJ1-4, with unresolved D. The CDR3 length is 12 residues. Per germline, CDR1 MNHEY and CDR2 SVGAGI. Trimming removed 6 bases at V and 5 bases at J, with 7 bases between.

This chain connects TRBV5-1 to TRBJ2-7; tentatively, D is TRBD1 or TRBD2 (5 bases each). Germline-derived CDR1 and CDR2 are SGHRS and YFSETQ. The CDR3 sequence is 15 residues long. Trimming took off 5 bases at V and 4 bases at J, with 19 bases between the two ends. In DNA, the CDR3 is TGCGCCAGCAGGAGGGGCGGGTCAGATGAGTACGAGCAGTACTTC. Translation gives CASRRGGSDEYEQYF.

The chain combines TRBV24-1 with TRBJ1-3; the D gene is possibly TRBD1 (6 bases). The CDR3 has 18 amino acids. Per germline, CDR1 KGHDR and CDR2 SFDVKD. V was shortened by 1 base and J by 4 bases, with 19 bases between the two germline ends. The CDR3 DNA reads TGTGCCACCAGTGATTTACGGGACATTGTCCCACCGGGAAACACCATATATTTT. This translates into CATSDLRDIVPPGNTIYF.

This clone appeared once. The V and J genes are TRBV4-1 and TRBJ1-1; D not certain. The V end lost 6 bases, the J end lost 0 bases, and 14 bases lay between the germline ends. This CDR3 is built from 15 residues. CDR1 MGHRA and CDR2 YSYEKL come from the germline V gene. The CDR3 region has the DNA TGCGCCAGCAGAAGCTTTACCACCCTGAACACTGAAGCTTTCTTT. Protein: CASRSFTTLNTEAFF.

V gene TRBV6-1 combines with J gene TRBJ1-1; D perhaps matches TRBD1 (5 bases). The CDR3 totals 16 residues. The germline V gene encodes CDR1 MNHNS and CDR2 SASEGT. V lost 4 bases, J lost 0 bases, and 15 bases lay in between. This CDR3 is CASSVGQVGVNTEAFF. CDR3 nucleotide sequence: TGTGCCAGCAGTGTGGGTCAGGTAGGGGTGAACACTGAAGCTTTCTTT.

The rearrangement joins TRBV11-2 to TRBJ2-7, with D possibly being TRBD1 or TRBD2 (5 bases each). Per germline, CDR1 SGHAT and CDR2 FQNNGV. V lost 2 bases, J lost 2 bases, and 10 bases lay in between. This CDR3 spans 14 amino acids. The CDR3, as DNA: TGTGCCAGCAGCTTATATCAGGGAGCCTACGAGCAGTACTTC. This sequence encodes CASSLYQGAYEQYF.

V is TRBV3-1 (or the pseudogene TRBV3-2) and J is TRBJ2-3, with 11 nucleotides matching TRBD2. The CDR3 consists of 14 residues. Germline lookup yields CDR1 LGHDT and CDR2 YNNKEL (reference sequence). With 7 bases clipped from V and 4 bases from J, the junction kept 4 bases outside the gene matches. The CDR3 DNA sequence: TGTGCCAGCAAGACTAGCGGGAAATCAGATACGCAGTATTTT. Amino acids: CASKTSGKSDTQYF.

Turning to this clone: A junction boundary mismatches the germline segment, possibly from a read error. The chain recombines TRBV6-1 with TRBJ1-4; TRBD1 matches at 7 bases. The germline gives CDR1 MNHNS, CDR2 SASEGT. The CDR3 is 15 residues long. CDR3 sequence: CASSEVGTAKEKLFF. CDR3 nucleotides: TGTGCCAGCAGTGAAGTCGGGACAGCTAAAGAAAAACTGTTTTTT.